These 5 T cell receptor beta chains came from one sample sequenced in a study of early T cells in non-severe SARS-CoV-2 infection. TCRdb called the 5' RACE reads again in MiXCR, with one record for every CDR3 protein. This sample yields 45,000 to 75,000 distinct CDR3 sequences, of which 8% to 9.5% are seen a single time; roughly a sixth belongs to the top ten. The sample was whole blood. These receptor sequences come from an adult who was a healthcare worker with PCR-confirmed SARS-CoV-2 infection or an uninfected control (not recorded which).

This clonotype was observed at least ten times. V usage is TRBV4-3 and J usage is TRBJ2-3, with D maybe TRBD2 (6 bases). The length of the CDR3 is 15 residues. CDR1 and CDR2 (germline): LGHNA, YSLEER. V was clipped by 4 bases and J by 5 bases, with 16 bases between them. This chain's CDR3 is CASSPAGQFRDTQYF. The DNA of the CDR3 is TGCGCCAGCAGCCCCGCGGGGCAATTCAGAGATACGCAGTATTTT.

This clonotype was recorded many times. The chain links TRBV27 to TRBJ1-2; D gene ambiguous. Germline V gives CDR1 MNHEY, CDR2 SMNVEV (reference sequence). The germline V and J ends were trimmed by 2 bases and 4 bases, with 11 bases remaining between them. This CDR3 is 14 amino acids long. The CDR3 DNA reads TGTGCCAGCAGTTTAAAACCGAGGCTCTATGGCTACACCTTC. Translating it yields CASSLKPRLYGYTF.

This clonotype was observed many times. V is TRBV20-1 and J is TRBJ2-7; TRBD2 agrees at 8 bases. Germline CDR1 DFQATT, CDR2 SNEGSKA (reference sequence). Unmatched junction bases numbered 11, after V lost 3 bases and J lost 4 bases. The CDR3 runs to 15 residues. CDR3: CSASPNVGLGYEQYF. CDR3 in DNA: TGCAGTGCTAGCCCCAATGTGGGACTAGGGTACGAGCAGTACTTC.

This clonotype was counted at least ten times. This chain links TRBV20-1 with TRBJ2-5, with TRBD2 matching over 16 bases. The CDR3 is 16 residues long. Trimming cost V 4 bases and J 5 bases; bases outside gene matches: 7. Germline V gives CDR1 DFQATT, CDR2 SNEGSKA (reference sequence). The CDR3 nucleotides read TGCAGTGCTACGGGACTAGCGGGAGGGAAAACGGAGACCCAGTACTTC. Translation gives CSATGLAGGKTETQYF.

This clonotype was picked up a small number of times. The chain carries TRBV6-2 or TRBV6-3 and TRBJ1-6, with a tentative D call TRBD1 (6 bases). The germline CDR1 and CDR2 sequences are MNHEY and SVGEGT. CDR3 size: 14 residues. Trimming stripped 6 bases from V and 9 bases from J, with 15 bases between. CDR3 protein: CASSPRTVGSPLHF. As DNA, the CDR3 is TGTGCCAGCAGCCCCCGGACAGTGGGTTCACCCCTCCACTTT.